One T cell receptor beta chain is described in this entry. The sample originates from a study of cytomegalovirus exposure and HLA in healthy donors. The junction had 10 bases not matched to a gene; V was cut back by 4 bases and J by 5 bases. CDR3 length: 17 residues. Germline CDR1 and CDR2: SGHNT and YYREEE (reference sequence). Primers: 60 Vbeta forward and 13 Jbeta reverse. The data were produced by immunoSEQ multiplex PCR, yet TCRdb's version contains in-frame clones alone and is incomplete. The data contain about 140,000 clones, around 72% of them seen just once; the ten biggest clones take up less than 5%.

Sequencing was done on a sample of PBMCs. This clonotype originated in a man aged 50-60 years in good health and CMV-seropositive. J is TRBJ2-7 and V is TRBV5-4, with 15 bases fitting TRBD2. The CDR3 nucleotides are TGTGCCAGCAGCGTCGGGGGACTAGCGGGAGGAAACAACGAGCAGTACTTC. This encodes CASSVGGLAGGNNEQYF. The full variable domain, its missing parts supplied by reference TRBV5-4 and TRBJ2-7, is ETGVTQSPTHLIKTRGQQVTLRCSSQSGHNTVSWYQQALGQGPQFIFQYYREEENGRGNFPPRFSGLQFPNYSSELNVNALELDDSALYLCASSVGGLAGGNNEQYFGPGTRLTVT.